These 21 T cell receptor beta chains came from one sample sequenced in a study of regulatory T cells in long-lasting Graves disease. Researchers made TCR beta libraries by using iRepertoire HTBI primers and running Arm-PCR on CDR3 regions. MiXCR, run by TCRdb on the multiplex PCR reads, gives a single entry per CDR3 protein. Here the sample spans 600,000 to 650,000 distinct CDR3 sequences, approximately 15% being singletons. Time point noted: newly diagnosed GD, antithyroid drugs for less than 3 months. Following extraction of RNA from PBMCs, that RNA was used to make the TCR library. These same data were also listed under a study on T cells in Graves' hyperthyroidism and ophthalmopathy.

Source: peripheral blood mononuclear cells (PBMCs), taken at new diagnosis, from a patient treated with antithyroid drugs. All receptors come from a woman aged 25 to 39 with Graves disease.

The CDR3: CASSFNPRGERDTQYF. The CDR3 DNA is TGTGCCAGCTCCTTTAACCCCAGGGGCGAGAGAGATACGCAGTATTTT. The chain has TRBV18 and TRBJ2-3; possibly TRBD1 for D (6 bases). The CDR3 covers 16 residues. Germline V lookup: CDR1 KGHSH, CDR2 LQKENI. V gave up 6 bases and J gave up 5 bases, with 21 bases separating them. The complete variable domain, with remaining parts taken from reference TRBV18 and TRBJ2-3, reads NAGVMQNPRHLVRRRGQEARLRCSPMKGHSHVYWYRQLPEEGLKFMVYLQKENIIDESGMPKERFSAEFPKEGPSILRIQQVVRGDSAAYFCASSFNPRGERDTQYFGPGTRLTVL.

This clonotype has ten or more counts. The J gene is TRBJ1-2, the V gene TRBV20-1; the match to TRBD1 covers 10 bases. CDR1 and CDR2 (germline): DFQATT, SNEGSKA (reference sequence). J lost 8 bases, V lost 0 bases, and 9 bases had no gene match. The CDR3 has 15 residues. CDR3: CSARDRDRGAKGYTF. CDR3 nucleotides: TGCAGTGCTAGAGATCGGGACAGGGGAGCGAAAGGCTACACCTTC.

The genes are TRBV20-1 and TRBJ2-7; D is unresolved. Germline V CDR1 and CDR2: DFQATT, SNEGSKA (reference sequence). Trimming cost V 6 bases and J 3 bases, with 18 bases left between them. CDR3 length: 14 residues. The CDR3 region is CSAPRPANSYEQYF. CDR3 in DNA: TGCAGTGCCCCGCGCCCTGCTAACAGCTACGAGCAGTACTTC.

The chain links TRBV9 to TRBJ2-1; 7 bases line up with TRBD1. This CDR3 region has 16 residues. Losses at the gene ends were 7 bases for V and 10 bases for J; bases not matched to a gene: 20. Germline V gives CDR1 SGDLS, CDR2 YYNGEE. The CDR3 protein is CASRQGGSSPTGEQFF. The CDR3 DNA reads TGTGCCAGCCGCCAAGGGGGCTCATCTCCTACGGGGGAGCAGTTCTTC.

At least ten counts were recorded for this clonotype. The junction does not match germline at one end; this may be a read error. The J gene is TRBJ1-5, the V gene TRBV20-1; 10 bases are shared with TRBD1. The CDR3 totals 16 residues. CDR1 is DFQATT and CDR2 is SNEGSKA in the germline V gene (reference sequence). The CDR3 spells CSARETGGSFNQPQHF. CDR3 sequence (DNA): TGCAGTGCGAGAGAGACAGGGGGCTCGTTCAATCAGCCCCAGCATTTT.

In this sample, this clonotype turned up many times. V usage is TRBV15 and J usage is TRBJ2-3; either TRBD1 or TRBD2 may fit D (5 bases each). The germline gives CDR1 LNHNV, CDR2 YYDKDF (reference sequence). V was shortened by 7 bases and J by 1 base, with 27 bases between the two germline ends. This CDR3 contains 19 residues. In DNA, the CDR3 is TGTGCCACCACCATGATGAGGGACCGCCAGACGTTCGGCACAGATACGCAGTATTTT. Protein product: CATTMMRDRQTFGTDTQYF.

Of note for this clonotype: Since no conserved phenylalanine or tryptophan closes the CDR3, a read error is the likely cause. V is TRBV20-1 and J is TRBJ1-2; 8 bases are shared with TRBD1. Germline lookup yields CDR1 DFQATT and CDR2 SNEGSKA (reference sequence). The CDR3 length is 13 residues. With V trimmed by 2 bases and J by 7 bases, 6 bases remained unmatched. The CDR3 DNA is TGCAGTGCTAGACTGACAGGGGTGAGTGGCTACACCCTC. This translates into CSARLTGVSGYTL.

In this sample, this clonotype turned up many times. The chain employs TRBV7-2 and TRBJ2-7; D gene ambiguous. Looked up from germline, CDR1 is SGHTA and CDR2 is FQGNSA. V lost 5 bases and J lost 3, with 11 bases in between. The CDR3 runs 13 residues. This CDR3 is CASSLYMGYEQYF. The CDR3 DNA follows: TGTGCCAGCAGCCTGTACATGGGCTACGAGCAGTACTTC.

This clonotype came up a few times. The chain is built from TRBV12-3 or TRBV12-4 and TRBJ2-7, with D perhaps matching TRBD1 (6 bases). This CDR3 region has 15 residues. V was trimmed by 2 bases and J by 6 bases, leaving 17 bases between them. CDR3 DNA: TGTGCCAGCAGTTTAAGAGCAGGGGTATACGGCGAGCAGTACTTC. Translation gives CASSLRAGVYGEQYF.

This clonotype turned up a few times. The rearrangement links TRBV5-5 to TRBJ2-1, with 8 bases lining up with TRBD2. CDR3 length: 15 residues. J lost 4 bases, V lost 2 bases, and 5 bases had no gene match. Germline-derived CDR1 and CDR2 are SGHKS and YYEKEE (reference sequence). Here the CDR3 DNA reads TGTGCCAGCAGCTTAGCGGGAGCGGGTTACAATGAGCAGTTCTTC. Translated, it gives CASSLAGAGYNEQFF. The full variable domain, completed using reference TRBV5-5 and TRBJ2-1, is DAGVTQSPTHLIKTRGQQVTLRCSPISGHKSVSWYQQVLGQGPQFIFQYYEKEERGRGNFPDRFSARQFPNYSSELNVNALLLGDSALYLCASSLAGAGYNEQFFGPGTRLTVL.

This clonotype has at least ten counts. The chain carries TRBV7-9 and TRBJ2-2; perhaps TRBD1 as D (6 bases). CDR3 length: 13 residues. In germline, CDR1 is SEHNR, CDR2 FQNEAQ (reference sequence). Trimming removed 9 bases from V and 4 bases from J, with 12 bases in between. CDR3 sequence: CASTRGVTGELFF. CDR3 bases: TGTGCCAGTACCAGGGGAGTCACCGGGGAGCTGTTTTTT.

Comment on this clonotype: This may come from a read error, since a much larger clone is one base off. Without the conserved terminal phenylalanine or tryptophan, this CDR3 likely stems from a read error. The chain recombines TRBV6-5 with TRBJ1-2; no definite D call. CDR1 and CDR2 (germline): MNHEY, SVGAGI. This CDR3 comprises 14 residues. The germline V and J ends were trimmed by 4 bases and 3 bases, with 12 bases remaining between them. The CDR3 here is CASSSLDGYYGYTL. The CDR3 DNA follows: TGTGCCAGCAGTTCCCTAGACGGTTACTATGGCTACACCCTC.

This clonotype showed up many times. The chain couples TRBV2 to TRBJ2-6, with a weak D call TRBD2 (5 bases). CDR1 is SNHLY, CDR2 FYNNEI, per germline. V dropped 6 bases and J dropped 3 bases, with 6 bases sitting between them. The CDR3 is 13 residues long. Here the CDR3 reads CASRRDGANVLTF. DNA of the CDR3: TGTGCCAGCAGGAGGGATGGGGCCAACGTCCTGACTTTC.

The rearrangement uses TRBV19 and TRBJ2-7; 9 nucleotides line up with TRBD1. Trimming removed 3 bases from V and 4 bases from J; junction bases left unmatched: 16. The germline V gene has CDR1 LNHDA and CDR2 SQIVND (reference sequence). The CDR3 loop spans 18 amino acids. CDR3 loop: CASSISTGGELPSYEQYF. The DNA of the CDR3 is TGTGCCAGTAGTATCTCCACAGGGGGCGAATTACCGTCGTACGAGCAGTACTTC.

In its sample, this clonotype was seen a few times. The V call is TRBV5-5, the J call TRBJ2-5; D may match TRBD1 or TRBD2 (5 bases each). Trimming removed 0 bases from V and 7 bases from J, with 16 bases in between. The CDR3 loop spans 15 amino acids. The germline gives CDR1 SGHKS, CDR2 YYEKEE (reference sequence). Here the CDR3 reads CASSLDGTQPWTQYF. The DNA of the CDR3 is TGTGCCAGCAGCTTGGACGGGACGCAGCCATGGACCCAGTACTTC.

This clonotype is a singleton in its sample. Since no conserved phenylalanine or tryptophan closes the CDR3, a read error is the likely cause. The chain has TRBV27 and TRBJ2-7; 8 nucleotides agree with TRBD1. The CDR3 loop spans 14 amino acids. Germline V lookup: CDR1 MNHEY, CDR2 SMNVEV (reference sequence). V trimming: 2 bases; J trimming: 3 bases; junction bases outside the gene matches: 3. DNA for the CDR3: TGTGCCAGCAGTTTAGCGGACAGGGTCTACGAGCAGTACTCC. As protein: CASSLADRVYEQYS.

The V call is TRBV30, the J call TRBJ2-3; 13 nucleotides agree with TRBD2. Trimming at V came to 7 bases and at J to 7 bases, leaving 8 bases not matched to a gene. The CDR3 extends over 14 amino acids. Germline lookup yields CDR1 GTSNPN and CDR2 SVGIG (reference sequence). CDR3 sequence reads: CASLLAGGPNTQYF. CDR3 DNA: TGTGCCTCGTTACTAGCGGGAGGGCCAAATACGCAGTATTTT.

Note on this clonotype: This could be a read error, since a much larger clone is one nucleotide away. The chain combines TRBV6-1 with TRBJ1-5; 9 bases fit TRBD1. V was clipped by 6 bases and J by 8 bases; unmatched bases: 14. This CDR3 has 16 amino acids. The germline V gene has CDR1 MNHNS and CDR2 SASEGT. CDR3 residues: CASSPGTGRVTKPQHF. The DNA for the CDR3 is TGTGCCAGCAGCCCCGGGACAGGGAGGGTAACGAAGCCCCAGCATTTT.

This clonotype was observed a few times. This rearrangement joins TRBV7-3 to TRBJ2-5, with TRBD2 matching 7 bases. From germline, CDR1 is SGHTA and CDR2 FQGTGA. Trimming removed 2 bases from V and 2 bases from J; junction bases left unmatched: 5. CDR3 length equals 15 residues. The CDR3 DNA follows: TGTGCCAGCAGCTTAGGTAGCGGGCTACAAGAGACCCAGTACTTC. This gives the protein CASSLGSGLQETQYF. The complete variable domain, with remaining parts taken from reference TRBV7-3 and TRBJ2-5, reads GAGVSQTPSNKVTEKGKYVELRCDPISGHTALYWYRQSLGQGPEFLIYFQGTGAADDSGLPNDRFFAVRPEGSVSTLKIQRTERGDSAVYLCASSLGSGLQETQYFGPGTRLLVL.

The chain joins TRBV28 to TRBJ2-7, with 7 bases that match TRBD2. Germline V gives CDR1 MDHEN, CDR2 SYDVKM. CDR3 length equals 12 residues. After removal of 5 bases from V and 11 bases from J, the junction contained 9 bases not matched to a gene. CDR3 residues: CASSDLTSSEYF. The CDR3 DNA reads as TGTGCCAGCAGTGACCTGACTAGCTCGGAGTACTTC.

The CDR3 DNA reads as TGTGCCAGCAGCCAAGGTAGCGGGAGGGCCACGTCCGATGAGCAGTTCTTC. Its protein is CASSQGSGRATSDEQFF. The chain employs TRBV4-2 and TRBJ2-1; TRBD2 aligns across 11 bases. The CDR3 is made up of 17 amino acids. CDR1 and CDR2 from the germline V gene are LGHNA and YNFKEQ. The J segment lost 8 bases and the V segment lost 1 base, leaving 10 bases of the junction unmatched.